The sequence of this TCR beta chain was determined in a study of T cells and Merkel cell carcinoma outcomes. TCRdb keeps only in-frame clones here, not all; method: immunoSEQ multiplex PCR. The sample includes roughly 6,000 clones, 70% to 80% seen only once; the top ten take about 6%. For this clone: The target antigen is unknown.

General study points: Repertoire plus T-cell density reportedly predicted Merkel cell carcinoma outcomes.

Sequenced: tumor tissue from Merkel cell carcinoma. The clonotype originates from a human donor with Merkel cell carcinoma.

CDR3 loop: CASSPRGGYTEAFF. CDR3 coding DNA: TGCGCCAGCAGCCCCCGGGGGGGGTACACTGAAGCTTTCTTT. The rearrangement uses TRBV5-1 and TRBJ1-1, with a tentative D call TRBD1 (5 bases). The CDR3 spans 14 residues. Trimming stripped 4 bases from V and 3 bases from J, with 13 bases between. CDR1 and CDR2 from the germline V gene are SGHRS and YFSETQ. Supplemented by reference TRBV5-1 and TRBJ1-1, the full variable domain reads KAGVTQTPRYLIKTRGQQVTLSCSPISGHRSVSWYQQTPGQGLQFLFEYFSETQRNKGNFPGRFSGRQFSNSRSEMNVSTLELGDSALYLCASSPRGGYTEAFFGQGTRLTVV.